One and the same sample provided the 29 T cell receptor beta chains below, sequenced in a study of OX40 agonist ivuxolimab in advanced cancers. Sequencing used immunoSEQ multiplex PCR; TCRdb keeps in-frame clones, though not all of them. This table holds about 19,000 clones, around four fifths found once. The specimen was CD4+ or CD8+ T cells sorted from blood, collected in a trial of the OX40 agonist ivuxolimab. The source is an adult with an advanced solid tumor such as melanoma, head and neck, liver or kidney cancer.

This clone was counted only a few times. The CDR3 loop reads CASSQGADNEQFF. For the CDR3, the DNA is TGTGCCAGCAGCCAGGGGGCGGACAATGAGCAGTTCTTC. This chain uses TRBV14 with TRBJ2-1; TRBD1 might be the D (6 bases). Between the trimmed V and J ends, which lost 3 bases and 5 bases, there was a span of 8 bases. Germline assignment: CDR1 SGHDN and CDR2 FVKESK. The CDR3 has 13 amino acids.

The CDR3 sequence is CASSPGTFTDTQYF. The CDR3 DNA sequence: TGTGCCAGCAGTCCCGGGACTTTCACAGATACGCAGTATTTT. This chain links TRBV27 with TRBJ2-3; D possibly corresponds to TRBD2 (6 bases). The CDR3 runs 14 residues. Germline CDR1 and CDR2: MNHEY and SMNVEV (reference sequence). V gave up 5 bases and J gave up 2 bases, with 11 bases separating them.

This chain connects TRBV19 to TRBJ1-1; D gene unclear. The CDR3 is 15 residues long. V lost 3 bases to trimming and J lost 3 bases, with 14 bases between them. Germline V CDR1 and CDR2: LNHDA, SQIVND (reference sequence). The CDR3 coding sequence is TGTGCCAGTAGTATTGGGCCTAGCTCCCACACTGAAGCTTTCTTT. The encoded protein is CASSIGPSSHTEAFF.

The J gene is TRBJ1-5, the V gene TRBV9; tentative D call: TRBD1 (5 bases). The CDR3 runs 16 residues. V shed 4 bases and J shed 4 bases, with 18 bases lying between them. CDR1 is SGDLS and CDR2 is YYNGEE in the germline V gene. The chain's CDR3 is CASSPGTAFGNQPQHF. CDR3 nucleotide sequence: TGTGCCAGCAGCCCCGGGACGGCTTTCGGAAATCAGCCCCAGCATTTT.

The J gene is TRBJ1-2, the V gene TRBV11-2, with D possibly TRBD1 on 5 matching bases. The CDR3 sequence is 15 residues long. V gave up 1 base and J gave up 4 bases, with 13 bases separating them. Germline CDR1 is SGHAT and CDR2 is FQNNGV. CDR3 coding DNA: TGTGCCAGCAGCTTAGTGGTGTCGGGGCCCTATGGCTACACCTTC. This codes for CASSLVVSGPYGYTF.

The V call is TRBV5-4, the J call TRBJ2-7; the D gene is possibly TRBD1 (5 bases). V lost 5 bases, J lost 5 bases, and 14 bases lay in between. The V gene's germline CDR1 is SGHNT and CDR2 YYREEE (reference sequence). The CDR3 is made up of 13 amino acids. The CDR3 DNA is TGTGCCAGCAGATCATGGGAAGGGGACGAGCAGTACTTC. Protein sequence: CASRSWEGDEQYF.

V usage is TRBV29-1 and J usage is TRBJ2-7; the match to TRBD2 covers 8 bases. The CDR3 covers 13 residues. Germline lookup yields CDR1 SQVTM and CDR2 ANQGSEA. The V and J ends lost 5 bases and 2 bases, in that order; junction bases with no gene match: 5. The CDR3: CSVLPAGAYEQYF. Here the CDR3 DNA reads TGCAGCGTTCTACCAGCGGGAGCCTACGAGCAGTACTTC.

The rearrangement links TRBV5-8 to TRBJ2-7; D not certain. The CDR3 consists of 13 residues. The V gene lost 0 bases and the J gene lost 7 bases, with 11 bases spanning the gap. Germline CDR1 and CDR2: SGHTS and YDEGEE. CDR3 nucleotides: TGTGCCAGCAGCTTGGGGGGATCTTGGGAGCAGTACTTC. As protein: CASSLGGSWEQYF.

The chain carries TRBV7-3 and TRBJ2-1, with 9 bases identical to TRBD2. The germline gives CDR1 SGHTA, CDR2 FQGTGA. With V trimmed by 1 base and J by 6 bases, 1 base remained unmatched. The CDR3 is 14 amino acids. The CDR3 region has the DNA TGTGCCAGCAGCTTAAATAGCGGGAGCAATGAGCAGTTCTTC. It translates to CASSLNSGSNEQFF.

The chain uses TRBV7-6 and TRBJ2-7; 12 nucleotides agree with TRBD2. The CDR3 is 14 amino acids. Germline V gives CDR1 SGHVS, CDR2 FNYEAQ. V lost 5 bases and J lost 5; bases outside the gene matches: 4. CDR3 in amino acids: CASSKLAGGDEQYF. In DNA form, the CDR3 reads TGTGCCAGCAGCAAACTAGCGGGAGGCGACGAGCAGTACTTC.

The chain uses TRBV5-5 and TRBJ2-1; no clear D. This CDR3 comprises 12 residues. Germline loops: CDR1 SGHKS, CDR2 YYEKEE (reference sequence). The V gene lost 0 bases and the J gene lost 5 bases, with 3 bases spanning the gap. Written as DNA, the CDR3 is TGTGCCAGCAGCTTGGGGGACAATGAGCAGTTCTTC. Translating it yields CASSLGDNEQFF.

This clone was found a few times. At one end, the junction sequence differs from germline, possibly due to a read error. The chain joins TRBV19 to TRBJ1-1, with 7 nucleotides matching TRBD1. Germline V gene data show CDR1 as LNHDA and CDR2 as SQIVND (reference sequence). The CDR3 totals 15 residues. The CDR3 DNA sequence: TGTGCCAGTAGTATGGGAGCAGGGGGGAACTCTGAAGCTTTCTTT. Amino acid sequence: CASSMGAGGNSEAFF.

The chain couples TRBV11-2 to TRBJ1-1, with 7 bases aligning to TRBD1. The CDR3 spans 15 residues. The germline V gene encodes CDR1 SGHAT and CDR2 FQNNGV. Germline trimming cut 5 bases from V and 2 bases from J; bases unmatched to any gene: 8. The CDR3 is CASSPGGGGNTEAFF. The CDR3 nucleotides read TGTGCCAGCAGCCCCGGCGGAGGGGGCAACACTGAAGCTTTCTTT.

This clone was picked up a small number of times. V usage is TRBV28 and J usage is TRBJ1-2, with 8 bases identical to TRBD1. In germline, CDR1 is MDHEN, CDR2 SYDVKM. There are 15 residues in the CDR3. Unmatched junction bases numbered 4, after V lost 1 base and J lost 3 bases. For the CDR3, the DNA is TGTGCCAGCAGTTTATCCCTGGACAGGGACTATGGCTACACCTTC. Translated, it gives CASSLSLDRDYGYTF.

This clone occurred once. The genes are TRBV20-1 and TRBJ1-2, with D hard to call. Germline loops: CDR1 DFQATT, CDR2 SNEGSKA (reference sequence). The CDR3 extends over 11 amino acids. V was shortened by 0 bases and J by 6 bases, with 5 bases between the two germline ends. The CDR3: CSAREWDGYTF. CDR3 in DNA: TGCAGTGCTAGAGAGTGGGATGGCTACACCTTC.

The CDR3 DNA reads TGTGCCAGCAGTTACTCAGCCGAGCAGTACTTC. It encodes CASSYSAEQYF. The rearrangement uses TRBV28 and TRBJ2-7, with D unresolved. The ends were cut back, 4 bases at V and 6 bases at J, with 7 bases in the middle. Germline V gene lookup returns CDR1 MDHEN and CDR2 SYDVKM. The CDR3 runs 11 residues. Full variable domain (rest looked up from reference TRBV28 and TRBJ2-7): DVKVTQSSRYLVKRTGEKVFLECVQDMDHENMFWYRQDPGLGLRLIYFSYDVKMKEKGDIPEGYSVSREKKERFSLILESASTNQTSMYLCASSYSAEQYFGPGTRLTVT.

This clone was observed once. This chain joins TRBV5-6 and TRBJ1-2; D not resolved. Germline V gene lookup returns CDR1 SGHDT and CDR2 YYEEEE. CDR3 size: 14 residues. V lost 0 bases, J lost 4 bases, and 10 bases lay in between. The CDR3 spells CASSLVGQSYGYTF. CDR3 coding DNA: TGTGCCAGCAGCTTGGTAGGTCAGTCCTATGGCTACACCTTC.

This chain joins TRBV15 and TRBJ1-2; TRBD1 aligns across 7 bases. This CDR3 has 15 residues. Unmatched junction bases numbered 8, after V lost 5 bases and J lost 2 bases. The germline V gene encodes CDR1 LNHNV and CDR2 YYDKDF (reference sequence). CDR3 DNA: TGTGCCACCAGCTTCCAAAGGGGGCTGAACTATGGCTACACCTTC. It specifies CATSFQRGLNYGYTF.

This clone was counted between two and nine times. The rearrangement links TRBV5-6 to TRBJ1-3, with no clear D. V was trimmed by 4 bases and J by 2 bases, leaving 13 bases between them. Germline lookup yields CDR1 SGHDT and CDR2 YYEEEE. The CDR3 runs to 15 residues. CDR3 amino acids: CASSNDQPTGNTIYF. The CDR3 coding sequence is TGTGCCAGCAGCAACGACCAACCGACTGGAAACACCATATATTTT. Filled out from reference TRBV5-6 and TRBJ1-3, the complete variable domain reads DAGVTQSPTHLIKTRGQQVTLRCSPKSGHDTVSWYQQALGQGPQFIFQYYEEEERQRGNFPDRFSGHQFPNYSSELNVNALLLGDSALYLCASSNDQPTGNTIYFGEGSWLTVV.

The chain joins TRBV5-8 to TRBJ2-3; 13 bases are a match to TRBD2. Germline V gene sequence: CDR1 SGHTS, CDR2 YDEGEE. CDR3 size: 16 residues. The V and J ends lost 3 bases and 5 bases, in that order; junction bases with no gene match: 6. CDR3 in amino acids: CASSWGTSGVRDTQYF. DNA of the CDR3: TGTGCCAGCAGCTGGGGGACTAGCGGGGTGCGAGATACGCAGTATTTT.

The rearrangement uses TRBV27 and TRBJ2-3; D gene uncertain. The ends were cut back, 5 bases at V and 2 bases at J, with 2 bases in the middle. This CDR3 is built from 11 residues. Germline V gene lookup returns CDR1 MNHEY and CDR2 SMNVEV (reference sequence). CDR3 region: CASSNTDTQYF. The CDR3 DNA sequence: TGTGCCAGCAGTAACACAGATACGCAGTATTTT.

The V gene is TRBV28, the J gene TRBJ2-5, with 7 bases fitting TRBD2. Germline loops: CDR1 MDHEN, CDR2 SYDVKM. The CDR3 is 14 residues long. J lost 5 bases, V lost 5 bases, and 8 bases had no gene match. The CDR3 DNA sequence: TGTGCCAGCAGTGCACAAGCGGGATTTGAGACCCAGTACTTC. Translation: CASSAQAGFETQYF. The whole variable domain, filled in from reference TRBV28 and TRBJ2-5, reads DVKVTQSSRYLVKRTGEKVFLECVQDMDHENMFWYRQDPGLGLRLIYFSYDVKMKEKGDIPEGYSVSREKKERFSLILESASTNQTSMYLCASSAQAGFETQYFGPGTRLLVL.

This clone was observed at least ten times. The chain has TRBV10-2 and TRBJ2-7, with 9 bases lining up with TRBD2. This CDR3 has 13 amino acids. CDR1 is WSHSY and CDR2 is SAAADI in the germline V gene. V shed 8 bases and J 3 bases; nucleotides not matched to a gene: 5. In DNA, the CDR3 is TGCGCCAGCCTCCTAGCGGGGAGCTACGAGCAGTACTTC. Its protein is CASLLAGSYEQYF.

CDR3 loop: CASSYSGGRIYEQYF. The CDR3 nucleotides are TGTGCCAGCAGTTATAGCGGGGGCCGGATCTACGAGCAGTACTTC. The V call is TRBV6-6, the J call TRBJ2-7, with 9 bases that match TRBD2. Unmatched junction bases numbered 6, after V lost 3 bases and J lost 3 bases. The CDR3 consists of 15 residues. Germline V gives CDR1 MNHNY, CDR2 SVGAGI (reference sequence).

This chain joins TRBV27 and TRBJ2-7; 8 bases agree with TRBD2. The CDR3 length is 17 residues. Germline trimming cut 6 bases from V and 4 bases from J; bases unmatched to any gene: 17. Germline V gives CDR1 MNHEY, CDR2 SMNVEV (reference sequence). As DNA, the CDR3 is TGTGCCAGCAGCCCCTCCCCCCCCAGCGGGAGTTCGTACGAGCAGTACTTC. As protein: CASSPSPPSGSSYEQYF.

The chain has TRBV29-1 and TRBJ2-1, with D tentatively TRBD1 or TRBD2 (7 bases each). V lost 3 bases, J lost 0 bases, and 15 bases lay in between. The CDR3 sequence is 16 residues long. Germline V gene data show CDR1 as SQVTM and CDR2 as ANQGSEA. CDR3 residues: CSVEGGDSLSYNEQFF. The CDR3 DNA is TGCAGCGTTGAGGGGGGGGACAGTCTCTCCTACAATGAGCAGTTCTTC.

The chain couples TRBV30 to TRBJ1-2, with a tentative D call TRBD1 (5 bases). CDR1 and CDR2 from the germline V gene are GTSNPN and SVGIG (reference sequence). The CDR3 contains 13 residues. The germline V and J ends were trimmed by 3 bases and 5 bases, with 13 bases remaining between them. The CDR3 coding sequence is TGTGCCTGGAGATGGGACGGTGAATATGGCTACACCTTC. The encoded protein is CAWRWDGEYGYTF.

This rearrangement joins TRBV14 to TRBJ1-1; D is uncertain. Trimming took off 10 bases at V and 5 bases at J, with 14 bases between the two ends. This CDR3 region has 12 residues. Germline CDR1 reads SGHDN; CDR2 reads FVKESK. DNA of the CDR3: TGTGCCACCGGTGGCGGGGAGACTGAAGCTTTCTTT. Its protein product is CATGGGETEAFF.

J is TRBJ1-2 and V is TRBV27; TRBD1 matches 8 bases. Per the germline V gene, CDR1 is MNHEY and CDR2 is SMNVEV (reference sequence). The V and J ends lost 5 bases and 7 bases, in that order; junction bases with no gene match: 12. The CDR3 length is 15 residues. The DNA for the CDR3 is TGTGCCAGCAGTGCCGGACAGGGTGGTGCTTTTGGCTACACCTTC. Translated: CASSAGQGGAFGYTF.